This T cell receptor (beta chain) comes out of a study of blood T cells in healthy people across ages. The study's findings and limits: More naive CD4+ cells and higher diversity were found in long-lived than in aged donors.

Germline V CDR1 and CDR2: SGHDN, FVKESK. J gave up 9 bases and V 5 bases, and 0 bases lay outside the gene matches. The CDR3 runs to 13 residues. For this clonotype: Its cognate antigen is unknown.

PCR was performed a second time for about 7 to 12 cycles using a sample-barcoded 5' primer and a J-beta primer mix. Per sample, CDR3-containing paired-end reads numbered at least 3 million. TCRdb analysed the 5' RACE reads with MiXCR anew, one entry per CDR3 protein. The data show around 1.5 million distinct CDR3 sequences, 59% seen once. The sample taken for sequencing was blood. The TCR comes from a man younger than 30 in good health. This rearrangement joins TRBV14 to TRBJ2-1; 14 bases map to TRBD2. Here the CDR3 reads CASSGLAGGEQFF. DNA for the CDR3: TGTGCCAGCAGCGGACTAGCGGGAGGTGAGCAGTTCTTC. Complete variable domain (other parts from reference TRBV14 and TRBJ2-1): EAGVTQFPSHSVIEKGQTVTLRCDPISGHDNLYWYRRVMGKEIKFLLHFVKESKQDESGMPNNRFLAERTGGTYSTLKVQPAELEDSGVYFCASSGLAGGEQFFGPGTRLTVL.